One and the same sample provided the 8 T cell receptor beta chains below, sequenced in a study of blood T cell repertoires in COVID-19. The repertoire was sequenced with immunoSEQ multiplex PCR; TCRdb's copy has only in-frame clones and lacks some. The table records over 45,000 clones, over 75% of them present only once. The material sequenced was peripheral blood. The receptors were sampled from a man over 45 with active COVID-19.

The chain carries TRBV6-1 and TRBJ1-2; D is unresolved. The CDR3 extends over 14 amino acids. Per germline, CDR1 MNHNS and CDR2 SASEGT. V was shortened by 1 base and J by 6 bases, with 12 bases between the two germline ends. The DNA of the CDR3 is TGTGCCAGCAGTGAAGTCCCAAGCTCAAATGGCTACACCTTC. This gives the protein CASSEVPSSNGYTF.

The CDR3 DNA follows: TGTGCCAGCAGCCCGGGACACAGCACAGATACGCAGTATTTT. Amino acid sequence: CASSPGHSTDTQYF. This chain connects TRBV14 to TRBJ2-3, with a tentative D call TRBD1 (6 bases). The CDR3 runs to 14 residues. The V and J ends lost 4 bases and 0 bases respectively, with 8 bases between them. CDR1 SGHDN and CDR2 FVKESK come from the germline V gene.

The chain has TRBV27 and TRBJ2-3; a possible D gene is TRBD2 (6 bases). Looked up from germline, CDR1 is MNHEY and CDR2 is SMNVEV (reference sequence). The CDR3 length is 14 residues. V lost 7 bases to trimming and J lost 0 bases, with 11 bases between them. CDR3 in amino acids: CASTSGGSTDTQYF. DNA for the CDR3: TGTGCCAGCACCTCCGGGGGTAGCACAGATACGCAGTATTTT.

V is TRBV15 and J is TRBJ2-2, with D unresolved. Trimming took 0 bases from V and 7 from J, leaving 6 bases between them. Germline CDR1 and CDR2: LNHNV and YYDKDF (reference sequence). The CDR3 loop spans 13 amino acids. The CDR3 DNA reads as TGTGCCACCAGCAGAGATCGAGGCGGGGAGCTGTTTTTT. Translated: CATSRDRGGELFF. The full variable domain, with the rest looked up from reference TRBV15 and TRBJ2-2, is DAMVIQNPRYQVTQFGKPVTLSCSQTLNHNVMYWYQQKSSQAPKLLFHYYDKDFNNEADTPDNFQSRRPNTSFCFLDIRSPGLGDTAMYLCATSRDRGGELFFGEGSRLTVL.

Only one count was recorded for this clone. The chain couples TRBV30 to TRBJ2-7, with 10 bases that match TRBD2. CDR1 is GTSNPN, CDR2 SVGIG, per germline (reference sequence). V lost 3 bases to trimming and J lost 2 bases; unmatched junction nucleotides: 4. This CDR3 contains 14 residues. CDR3 protein: CAWRQSGGAYEQYF. The CDR3 DNA is TGTGCCTGGAGACAGAGCGGGGGGGCCTACGAGCAGTACTTC. The full variable domain, in which reference TRBV30 and TRBJ2-7 provide the parts outside the CDR3, is SQTIHQWPATLVQPVGSPLSLECTVEGTSNPNLYWYRQAAGRGLQLLFYSVGIGQISSEVPQNLSASRPQDRQFILSSKKLLLSDSGFYLCAWRQSGGAYEQYFGPGTRLTVT.

The chain employs TRBV29-1 and TRBJ2-1; a weak D match, TRBD1 (6 bases). The CDR3 has 11 residues. Germline assignment: CDR1 SQVTM and CDR2 ANQGSEA. V lost 4 bases and J 8 bases, leaving 9 bases between the germline ends. CDR3 bases: TGCAGCGTTGGGCAGGGGCATGAGCAGTTCTTC. Its protein is CSVGQGHEQFF.

The chain uses TRBV2 and TRBJ1-2; D ambiguous. CDR1 is SNHLY, CDR2 FYNNEI, per germline. The V end lost 3 bases, the J end lost 8 bases, and 13 bases lay between the germline ends. This CDR3 contains 13 residues. The CDR3 DNA reads as TGTGCCAGCAGTGAGAACAAGGCGCGGGGCTACACCTTC. It is translated as CASSENKARGYTF.

The chain combines TRBV9 with TRBJ1-2; a possible D gene is TRBD1 (5 bases). Germline V lookup: CDR1 SGDLS, CDR2 YYNGEE. With 4 bases removed from V and 6 bases from J, the gap between germline ends came to 16 bases. The CDR3 is made up of 14 amino acids. The CDR3 reads CASSPGQGWDGYTF. CDR3 nucleotides: TGTGCCAGCAGCCCGGGTCAGGGCTGGGATGGCTACACCTTC.